Following are 22 T cell receptor beta chains from one sample sequenced in a study of T-cell memory formation after mild COVID-19. TCRdb passed the 5' RACE reads through MiXCR, listing each CDR3 protein once. The sample holds approximately 490,000 distinct CDR3 sequences; over 20% are singletons and the top ten take about 12%. The sample was PBMCs or a T cell subset sorted from them (not recorded which). Receptors were obtained from an adult woman who had mild COVID-19 (a few samples of this study predate the infection). Cell type and time point are not known.

The chain is built from TRBV6-4 and TRBJ2-3; the match to TRBD2 covers 7 bases. Germline V CDR1 and CDR2: MRHNA, SNTAGT. The junction had 5 bases not matched to a gene; V was cut back by 6 bases and J by 5 bases. The CDR3 covers 13 residues. CDR3 nucleotides: TGTGCCAGCAGCGAGCGGGAACAAGATACGCAGTATTTT. This encodes CASSEREQDTQYF.

There are a few counts of this clonotype. The chain carries TRBV27 and TRBJ1-1; D is possibly TRBD1 (5 bases). Trimming stripped 6 bases from V and 1 base from J, with 15 bases between. CDR1 and CDR2 from the germline V gene are MNHEY and SMNVEV (reference sequence). The CDR3 totals 15 residues. CDR3 nucleotide sequence: TGTGCCAGCAGGCCAGAGGGGACCCAGAACACTGAAGCTTTCTTT. It specifies CASRPEGTQNTEAFF.

This clonotype was counted only a few times. The V call is TRBV4-1, the J call TRBJ1-2; weak D call: TRBD1 (6 bases). The germline CDR1 and CDR2 sequences are MGHRA and YSYEKL. V was shortened by 0 bases and J by 7 bases, with 15 bases between the two germline ends. The CDR3 runs 15 residues. Written as DNA, the CDR3 is TGCGCCAGCAGCCAAGAAGGCCAGGGGAGAGGTGGCTACACCTTC. Translation: CASSQEGQGRGGYTF.

The rearrangement joins TRBV12-3 or TRBV12-4 to TRBJ1-1; a possible D gene is TRBD1 (6 bases). The CDR3 is 14 amino acids. Trimming removed 7 bases at V and 0 bases at J, with 12 bases between. The CDR3: CASIYGQLNTEAFF. Here the CDR3 DNA reads TGTGCCAGCATATACGGACAGTTGAACACTGAAGCTTTCTTT.

This clonotype was detected a few times. The rearrangement links TRBV15 to TRBJ1-1; no clear D gene. This CDR3 region has 13 residues. Trimming took 7 bases from V and 1 from J, leaving 10 bases between them. CDR1 is LNHNV and CDR2 is YYDKDF in the germline V gene (reference sequence). CDR3 sequence reads: CATTLDKNTEAFF. Here the CDR3 DNA reads TGTGCCACCACACTAGACAAGAACACTGAAGCTTTCTTT.

This clonotype was observed a handful of times. The chain couples TRBV7-9 to TRBJ2-2, with 9 bases aligning to TRBD1. The CDR3 is made up of 16 amino acids. In germline, CDR1 is SEHNR, CDR2 FQNEAQ (reference sequence). V lost 5 bases to trimming and J lost 5 bases; unmatched junction nucleotides: 9. CDR3 coding DNA: TGTGCCAGCAGCCAAGGGGGACAGGGAAGAACCGGGGAGCTGTTTTTT. Its translation is CASSQGGQGRTGELFF.

This clonotype was found a few times. The V and J genes are TRBV6-5 and TRBJ2-7; a weak D match, TRBD1 (5 bases). Trimming took off 8 bases at V and 4 bases at J, with 12 bases between the two ends. Per germline, CDR1 MNHEY and CDR2 SVGAGI. This CDR3 spans 12 amino acids. In nucleotides, the CDR3 is TGTGCCAGCGGTGAAAAGGGGTACGAGCAGTACTTC. Its translation is CASGEKGYEQYF.

This clonotype was seen more than once but under ten times. The chain has TRBV5-5 and TRBJ1-6; D might be TRBD1 (5 bases). Trimming shortened V by 4 bases and J by 12 bases, and 20 bases separated the two germline ends. This CDR3 has 15 residues. Germline V gene data show CDR1 as SGHKS and CDR2 as YYEKEE (reference sequence). CDR3 in amino acids: CASSKTGTAVQPLHF. The DNA for the CDR3 is TGTGCCAGCAGCAAAACCGGGACCGCTGTCCAACCCCTCCACTTT.

This chain connects TRBV7-9 to TRBJ2-2; TRBD2 might be the D (6 bases). V was shortened by 5 bases and J by 3 bases, with 19 bases between the two germline ends. The germline V gene encodes CDR1 SEHNR and CDR2 FQNEAQ (reference sequence). The CDR3 runs 17 residues. For the CDR3, the DNA is TGTGCCAGCAGCCAAGATATGGAGGGTTGGGACACCGGGGAGCTGTTTTTT. Its translation is CASSQDMEGWDTGELFF.

This clonotype was observed a handful of times. The chain joins TRBV4-1 to TRBJ2-5, with D possibly TRBD2 on 6 matching bases. CDR1 MGHRA and CDR2 YSYEKL come from the germline V gene. V lost 0 bases, J lost 5 bases, and 13 bases lay in between. The CDR3 covers 15 residues. CDR3 in amino acids: CASSQEPGRHETQYF. The CDR3 coding sequence is TGCGCCAGCAGCCAAGAACCAGGGAGGCATGAGACCCAGTACTTC.

In its sample, this clonotype was seen a few times. The chain has TRBV5-1 and TRBJ2-1, with 7 bases fitting TRBD1. Germline values: CDR1 SGHRS, CDR2 YFSETQ. The CDR3 is 14 residues long. V gave up 2 bases and J gave up 6 bases; unmatched junction bases: 5. Here the CDR3 DNA reads TGCGCCAGCAGCTTACAGGGGACGAGCAATGAGCAGTTCTTC. It encodes CASSLQGTSNEQFF.

This clonotype was counted only a few times. The chain joins TRBV20-1 to TRBJ1-1; D is unclear. V shed 0 bases and J shed 5 bases, with 7 bases lying between them. The CDR3 consists of 12 residues. Germline-derived CDR1 and CDR2 are DFQATT and SNEGSKA (reference sequence). In nucleotides, the CDR3 is TGCAGTGCTAGAGATGGGCAGACTGAAGCTTTCTTT. Translated, it gives CSARDGQTEAFF.

This clonotype was counted only a few times. The CDR3 is CASSPRRDSHGYTF. The CDR3 nucleotides are TGTGCCAGCAGCCCTAGACGGGACAGCCATGGCTACACCTTC. The V gene is TRBV7-2, the J gene TRBJ1-2; 7 bases are a match to TRBD1. The CDR3 consists of 14 residues. J was trimmed by 6 bases and V by 5 bases; bases with no gene match: 9. Germline V gene lookup returns CDR1 SGHTA and CDR2 FQGNSA.

In its sample, this clonotype was seen a few times. V usage is TRBV7-9 and J usage is TRBJ2-1; D call uncertain. CDR3 length equals 12 residues. Germline CDR1 reads SEHNR; CDR2 reads FQNEAQ (reference sequence). The V end lost 7 bases, the J end lost 5 bases, and 9 bases lay between the germline ends. The CDR3 is CASTTQDNEQFF. The CDR3 bases are TGTGCCAGCACCACTCAGGACAATGAGCAGTTCTTC.

This clonotype came up a few times. The chain has TRBV20-1 and TRBJ2-2; no clear D gene. Per germline, CDR1 DFQATT and CDR2 SNEGSKA (reference sequence). The V end was cut by 3 bases, the J end by 1 base, with 12 bases between. The CDR3 is 15 residues long. The CDR3 DNA sequence: TGCAGTGCTAGCGACGGGTCCCTGAACACCGGGGAGCTGTTTTTT. Encoded protein: CSASDGSLNTGELFF.

This chain joins TRBV5-5 and TRBJ1-4; D is undetermined. In germline, CDR1 is SGHKS, CDR2 YYEKEE (reference sequence). The V gene lost 6 bases and the J gene lost 8 bases, with 14 bases spanning the gap. This CDR3 contains 13 residues. The CDR3 DNA follows: TGTGCCAGCACACACGTGGATAAGGAAAAACTGTTTTTT. Translating it yields CASTHVDKEKLFF.

There are a few counts of this clonotype. CDR3 region: CASSRQGGATEAFF. CDR3 sequence (DNA): TGTGCCAGTAGTAGACAGGGAGGAGCCACTGAAGCTTTCTTT. V is TRBV19 and J is TRBJ1-1; 7 positions agree with TRBD1. V trimming: 4 bases; J trimming: 4 bases; junction bases outside the gene matches: 6. CDR1 and CDR2 (germline): LNHDA, SQIVND (reference sequence). The length of the CDR3 is 14 residues.

V gene TRBV2 combines with J gene TRBJ1-1, with unresolved D. Germline values: CDR1 SNHLY, CDR2 FYNNEI. V was cut by 3 bases and J by 0 bases, with 5 bases left in between. The CDR3 runs to 13 residues. CDR3 in DNA: TGTGCCAGCAGTGACCAGATGAACACTGAAGCTTTCTTT. Amino acids: CASSDQMNTEAFF.

This sequence joins TRBV29-1 and TRBJ1-2, with 8 positions matching TRBD1. The trim removed 5 bases at V and 5 bases at J, leaving 13 bases unmatched. CDR3 length: 15 amino acids. Germline CDR1 SQVTM, CDR2 ANQGSEA. The CDR3 reads CSVLGQTTGGYGYTF. The DNA for the CDR3 is TGCAGCGTTTTGGGACAGACAACAGGGGGGTATGGCTACACCTTC.

The chain is built from TRBV28 and TRBJ2-3; D could derive from TRBD1 or TRBD2 (5 bases each). From germline, CDR1 is MDHEN and CDR2 SYDVKM. V was trimmed by 6 bases and J by 2 bases, leaving 21 bases between them. This CDR3 has 17 residues. For the CDR3, the DNA is TGTGCCAGCAGACCCACTTACGGGACCTACCCCACAGATACGCAGTATTTT. Amino acids: CASRPTYGTYPTDTQYF.

This chain joins TRBV15 and TRBJ1-5, with TRBD1 matching 8 bases. The V gene's germline CDR1 is LNHNV and CDR2 YYDKDF (reference sequence). The CDR3 length is 17 residues. V was clipped by 3 bases and J by 4 bases; unmatched bases: 11. The chain's CDR3 is CATSRSTGTGLNQPQHF. The CDR3 nucleotides read TGTGCCACCAGCAGGAGTACCGGGACAGGACTTAATCAGCCCCAGCATTTT.

This clonotype came up a few times. The chain has TRBV24-1 and TRBJ2-1; perhaps TRBD1 as D (6 bases). CDR3 length equals 14 residues. With 5 bases removed from V and 3 bases from J, the gap between germline ends came to 10 bases. Per the germline V gene, CDR1 is KGHDR and CDR2 is SFDVKD. The CDR3, as DNA: TGTGCCACCAGTGGACAGGATATCTACAATGAGCAGTTCTTC. Translated, it gives CATSGQDIYNEQFF.